The TCR beta chain under discussion was sequenced for a study of draining lymph node invasion in breast cancer. Study-level points and caveats: A common Treg–Tconv clonal origin is suggested, not proven, by shared TCRs. Some top 100 tumor clones also appeared in draining lymph nodes. Top-100 tumor clone tracking could be done for just a couple of patients.

The CD4+ CD45RA- CD25- gate defined the sorted memory conventional CD4 T cells. Comments on this clonotype: Its antigen is not identified.

From the bulk RNA-seq reads, TCRdb called clonotypes with MiXCR, one entry per CDR3 protein. The repertoire holds about 1,900 distinct CDR3 sequences, with over 75% as singletons. This sequence originates from a female donor with luminal breast cancer. Sequences were obtained from sorted memory CD4+ effector T cells from a lymph node.

This CDR3 is CASSRPGPWETQYF. The CDR3 coding sequence is TGTGCCAGCAGCCGACCAGGACCTTGGGAGACCCAGTACTTC. This chain uses TRBV7-2 with TRBJ2-5; D is unresolved. CDR3 size: 14 residues. The V and J ends lost 5 bases and 5 bases respectively, with 15 bases between them. Per germline, CDR1 SGHTA and CDR2 FQGNSA.